This T cell receptor (beta chain) was sequenced during a study of OX40 agonist ivuxolimab in advanced cancers. Study information: The study gave patients intravenous ivuxolimab at 0.01 to 10 mg/kg every 2 weeks.

TCRdb keeps only in-frame clones here, not all; method: immunoSEQ multiplex PCR. The data hold 65,000 to 95,000 clones, with almost 90% observed a single time. V lost 1 base, J lost 13 bases, and 10 bases stayed unmatched. This CDR3 is 14 amino acids long. Looked up from germline, CDR1 is MDHEN and CDR2 is SYDVKM. The TCR sequence derives from an adult with an advanced solid tumor such as melanoma, head and neck, liver or kidney cancer. The specimen was CD4+ or CD8+ T cells sorted from blood, collected in a trial of the OX40 agonist ivuxolimab. V is TRBV28 and J is TRBJ1-2; 9 nucleotides align to TRBD1. The CDR3 region is CASSLSPGQGIGTF. The CDR3 DNA is TGTGCCAGCAGTTTATCTCCGGGACAGGGTATCGGCACCTTC.